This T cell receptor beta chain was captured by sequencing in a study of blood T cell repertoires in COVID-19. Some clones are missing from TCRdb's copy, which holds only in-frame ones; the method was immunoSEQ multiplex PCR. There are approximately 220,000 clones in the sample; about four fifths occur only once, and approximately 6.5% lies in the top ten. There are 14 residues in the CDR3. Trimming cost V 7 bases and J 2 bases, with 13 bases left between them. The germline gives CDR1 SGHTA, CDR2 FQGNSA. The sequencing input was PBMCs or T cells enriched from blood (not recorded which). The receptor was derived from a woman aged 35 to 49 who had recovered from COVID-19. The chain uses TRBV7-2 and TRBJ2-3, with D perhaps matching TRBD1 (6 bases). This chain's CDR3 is CASTLGAFTDTQYF. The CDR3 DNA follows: TGTGCCAGCACCCTGGGGGCCTTCACAGATACGCAGTATTTT.